This T cell receptor (beta chain) was recorded in a study of CD8+CD57+ T cells in acquired aplastic anemia. Overall study results and limits: Overlapping CD8+ CDR3 repertoires of patients and controls contained under 35 shared sequences.

For CDR3 and TCR beta VDJ profiling, genomic DNA was the template used. One entry per CDR3 protein results from TCRdb running MiXCR on the reads. The table has 200,000 to 250,000 distinct CDR3 sequences, about half seen once. Those patients picked for sequencing had displayed CD8+CD57+ cell expansion on flow cytometry. CDR1 is LNHDA, CDR2 SQIVND, per germline (reference sequence). The CDR3 is 16 amino acids. V lost 5 bases to trimming and J lost 2 bases; unmatched junction nucleotides: 4. This clonotype was seen many times. The antigen remains unidentified. This chain uses TRBV19 with TRBJ1-6, with 9 bases that match TRBD1. Input material: sorted CD4+, CD8+, or CD8+CD57+ T cells (not recorded which) from PBMCs. The receptor was isolated from a human donor with aplastic anemia. The CDR3 is CASSSTGGTYNSPLHF. CDR3 nucleotides: TGTGCCAGTAGTTCTACAGGGGGCACCTATAATTCACCCCTCCACTTT.